This entry lists 30 T cell receptor beta chains sequenced from one sample in a study of beta chain features in type 1 diabetes. The authors reverse transcribed all of the isolated RNA, so sequencing captured expressed TCRB transcripts. The data were produced by immunoSEQ multiplex PCR, yet TCRdb's version contains in-frame clones alone and is incomplete. Seen here are about 320,000 clones, 14% observed once, and the top ten hold 6.7%. Material for sequencing was central memory CD4+ T cells from blood. Source of these receptors: a man aged 25 to 45 in good health.

The V gene is TRBV7-3, the J gene TRBJ2-3; no clear D gene. The CDR3 is made up of 11 amino acids. V was clipped by 5 bases and J by 6 bases, with 6 bases between them. CDR1 and CDR2 (germline): SGHTA, FQGTGA. CDR3 in amino acids: CASSQKDTQYF. CDR3 DNA: TGTGCCAGCAGCCAAAAGGATACGCAGTATTTT.

The V call is TRBV5-1, the J call TRBJ1-4; the D is unclear. The CDR3 contains 14 residues. Germline V gives CDR1 SGHRS, CDR2 YFSETQ. Between the trimmed V and J ends, which lost 0 bases and 6 bases, there was a span of 9 bases. The CDR3 here is CASSLADLDEKLFF. The CDR3 nucleotides are TGCGCCAGCAGCTTGGCAGATCTCGATGAAAAACTGTTTTTT.

V gene TRBV7-9 combines with J gene TRBJ1-3; D not certain. Trimming shortened V by 4 bases and J by 10 bases, and 14 bases separated the two germline ends. The CDR3 has 13 residues. Germline CDR1 and CDR2: SEHNR and FQNEAQ (reference sequence). The CDR3 reads CASSSSGPWTIYF. In DNA form, the CDR3 reads TGTGCCAGCAGCTCTAGTGGGCCGTGGACCATATATTTT.

The chain is built from TRBV6-5 and TRBJ1-4, with 8 bases that match TRBD1. Trimming at V came to 6 bases and at J to 7 bases, leaving 1 base not matched to a gene. Looked up from germline, CDR1 is MNHEY and CDR2 is SVGAGI. CDR3 length: 12 residues. CDR3 amino acids: CASSDRGEKLFF. The CDR3 DNA reads as TGTGCCAGCAGCGACAGGGGTGAAAAACTGTTTTTT.

This clone was found a few times. The J gene is TRBJ2-1, the V gene TRBV7-2; TRBD2 agrees at 7 bases. Per the germline V gene, CDR1 is SGHTA and CDR2 is FQGNSA. V lost 3 bases, J lost 7 bases, and 9 bases stayed unmatched. The CDR3 is 15 residues long. CDR3 DNA sequence: TGTGCCAGCAGCTTGGCGTGGGGCGGGGGTAATGAGCAGTTCTTC. This codes for CASSLAWGGGNEQFF.

V is TRBV7-9 and J is TRBJ2-4; D is perhaps TRBD1 or TRBD2 (5 bases each). The length of the CDR3 is 14 residues. In germline, CDR1 is SEHNR, CDR2 FQNEAQ (reference sequence). V lost 1 base, J lost 8 bases, and 12 bases lay in between. CDR3 sequence reads: CASSLVRVGDIQYF. CDR3 bases: TGTGCCAGCAGCTTAGTAAGGGTGGGGGACATTCAGTACTTC.

This rearrangement joins TRBV4-2 to TRBJ2-2, with D possibly matching TRBD2 (6 bases). The CDR3 consists of 16 residues. Germline assignment: CDR1 LGHNA and CDR2 YNFKEQ. V was shortened by 2 bases and J by 3 bases, with 13 bases between the two germline ends. The DNA for the CDR3 is TGTGCCAGCAGCCAAACGGCTAAGCGGGACACCGGGGAGCTGTTTTTT. Protein product: CASSQTAKRDTGELFF.

The rearrangement links TRBV15 to TRBJ2-6; D unclear. Germline assignment: CDR1 LNHNV and CDR2 YYDKDF (reference sequence). The CDR3 spans 16 residues. V lost 5 bases, J lost 0 bases, and 11 bases lay in between. The DNA of the CDR3 is TGTGCCACCAGCGGGAAGCAATACTCTGGGGCCAACGTCCTGACTTTC. Translating it yields CATSGKQYSGANVLTF.

This clone has more than one count but fewer than ten. This sequence joins TRBV28 and TRBJ1-4; D call uncertain. Germline V lookup: CDR1 MDHEN, CDR2 SYDVKM. This CDR3 contains 15 residues. Trimming took 4 bases from V and 5 from J, leaving 14 bases between them. The CDR3 reads CASSSRHLRNEKLFF. In nucleotides, the CDR3 is TGTGCCAGCAGTTCCAGACACCTCAGGAATGAAAAACTGTTTTTT.

The chain recombines TRBV20-1 with TRBJ2-5; D uncertain. The CDR3 loop spans 11 amino acids. Between the trimmed V and J ends, which lost 6 bases and 5 bases, there was a span of 10 bases. CDR1 is DFQATT and CDR2 is SNEGSKA in the germline V gene (reference sequence). CDR3 DNA sequence: TGCAGTGCCGTTCAATCGGAGACCCAGTACTTC. Protein: CSAVQSETQYF.

This clone is a singleton in its sample. The junction and the germline gene differ at one end; a read error may be behind it. The CDR3 region is CASSLGAQATYEQCF. CDR3 coding DNA: TGCGCCAGCAGCTTAGGTGCGCAGGCGACCTACGAGCAGTGCTTC. The chain has TRBV5-1 and TRBJ2-7; the D is unclear. The CDR3 extends over 15 amino acids. CDR1 and CDR2 from the germline V gene are SGHRS and YFSETQ.

V is TRBV5-1 and J is TRBJ2-1; 7 nucleotides line up with TRBD2. There are 15 residues in the CDR3. Germline V gene sequence: CDR1 SGHRS, CDR2 YFSETQ. Trimming took 4 bases from V and 4 from J; bases not matched to a gene: 8. Here the CDR3 reads CASSTERGEYNEQFF. The CDR3 bases are TGCGCCAGCAGCACCGAGCGGGGCGAATACAATGAGCAGTTCTTC.

The V call is TRBV10-3, the J call TRBJ1-2; D gene unclear. The V gene's germline CDR1 is ENHRY and CDR2 SYGVKD. This CDR3 spans 15 amino acids. V shed 5 bases and J shed 4 bases, with 17 bases lying between them. The DNA for the CDR3 is TGTGCCATCAGTATCGGTGGGAGGAACAGCTATGGCTACACCTTC. It encodes CAISIGGRNSYGYTF.

This clone has more than one count but fewer than ten. The chain carries TRBV15 and TRBJ1-2; perhaps TRBD1 as D (6 bases). V was trimmed by 0 bases and J by 5 bases, leaving 13 bases between them. The CDR3 contains 15 residues. CDR1 and CDR2 (germline): LNHNV, YYDKDF (reference sequence). The CDR3 region is CATSRDSGQIYGYTF. The CDR3 nucleotides are TGTGCCACCAGCAGAGATTCAGGACAGATTTATGGCTACACCTTC.

This sequence joins TRBV5-1 and TRBJ1-2, with 8 bases lining up with TRBD1. With V trimmed by 2 bases and J by 0 bases, 6 bases remained unmatched. This CDR3 is built from 16 residues. Germline CDR1 reads SGHRS; CDR2 reads YFSETQ. The CDR3 region has the DNA TGCGCCAGCAGCTTAGGACCGACAGGGGCTAACTATGGCTACACCTTC. The encoded protein is CASSLGPTGANYGYTF.

This clone was found a few times. This chain joins TRBV11-3 and TRBJ2-1, with D unclear. V was shortened by 2 bases and J by 9 bases, with 11 bases between the two germline ends. CDR3 length: 13 residues. Germline V gene data show CDR1 as SGHNT and CDR2 as YENEEA. The CDR3 sequence: CASSLSRFGEQFF. The CDR3 region has the DNA TGTGCCAGCAGCTTATCCAGGTTTGGTGAGCAGTTCTTC.

There are a few counts of this clone. The rearrangement links TRBV29-1 to TRBJ2-6; a possible D gene is TRBD1 (6 bases). Deletions cut 6 bases from V and 4 bases from J, with 13 bases between. The CDR3 is 14 amino acids. CDR1 and CDR2 from the germline V gene are SQVTM and ANQGSEA. CDR3 nucleotides: TGCAGCGTCACAGGGAAATCCGGGGCCAACGTCCTGACTTTC. The encoded protein is CSVTGKSGANVLTF.

The chain has TRBV7-6 and TRBJ2-2; tentatively, D is TRBD2 (5 bases). Trimming took 7 bases from V and 0 from J, leaving 9 bases between them. The germline gives CDR1 SGHVS, CDR2 FNYEAQ. The CDR3 runs 14 residues. The CDR3 region is CASTELANTGELFF. For the CDR3, the DNA is TGTGCCAGCACAGAACTAGCGAACACCGGGGAGCTGTTTTTT.

There are a few counts of this clone. The V call is TRBV7-2, the J call TRBJ1-1; D perhaps matches TRBD1 (6 bases). Germline CDR1 and CDR2: SGHTA and FQGNSA. V gave up 5 bases and J gave up 4 bases, with 20 bases separating them. The CDR3 has 16 residues. Here the CDR3 DNA reads TGTGCCAGCAGCCCAGCGGGCTCGAGGGGGAGCACTGAAGCTTTCTTT. Residues: CASSPAGSRGSTEAFF.

A few counts support this clone. One junction end disagrees with the germline gene, perhaps due to a read error. The chain is built from TRBV10-3 and TRBJ1-1; D not resolved. The CDR3 spans 13 residues. The V gene's germline CDR1 is ENHRY and CDR2 SYGVKD. The CDR3 nucleotides read TGTGCCATCAGTGAAGACGGGAACGCTGAACCTTTCTTT. Protein sequence: CAISEDGNAEPFF.

This chain joins TRBV5-6 and TRBJ1-2; D is unclear. Germline CDR1 reads SGHDT; CDR2 reads YYEEEE. The CDR3 is 13 amino acids. Trimming left V 0 bases short and J 4 bases short, with 7 bases between. As DNA, the CDR3 is TGTGCCAGCAGCTTGGAGAGAGCCTATGGCTACACCTTC. This gives the protein CASSLERAYGYTF.

This clone was counted ten times or more. The rearrangement links TRBV19 to TRBJ2-4, with D unclear. The V gene's germline CDR1 is LNHDA and CDR2 SQIVND (reference sequence). The CDR3 totals 16 residues. V was cut by 4 bases and J by 0 bases, with 13 bases left in between. This chain's CDR3 is CASSRLATQAKNIQYF. The CDR3 DNA reads as TGTGCCAGTAGTAGGTTAGCAACCCAAGCCAAAAACATTCAGTACTTC. The full variable domain, with the rest looked up from reference TRBV19 and TRBJ2-4, is DGGITQSPKYLFRKEGQNVTLSCEQNLNHDAMYWYRQDPGQGLRLIYYSQIVNDFQKGDIAEGYSVSREKKESFPLTVTSAQKNPTAFYLCASSRLATQAKNIQYFGAGTRLSVL.

In this sample, this clone turned up a few times. The J gene is TRBJ2-3, the V gene TRBV9; no reliable D call. The germline V gene encodes CDR1 SGDLS and CDR2 YYNGEE. Trimming pared 0 bases from V and 6 bases from J, leaving 11 bases between. The CDR3 totals 14 residues. This CDR3 reads CASSVGWSGDTQYF. The CDR3 bases are TGTGCCAGCAGCGTAGGGTGGAGTGGCGATACGCAGTATTTT.

The chain employs TRBV28 and TRBJ1-6; TRBD1 is a possible D gene (5 bases). This CDR3 has 20 amino acids. V lost 6 bases and J lost 3, with 27 bases in between. The germline CDR1 and CDR2 sequences are MDHEN and SYDVKM. The DNA for the CDR3 is TGTGCCAGCAGCCTGGGCGGGGGAGGCGGGGCCTCAGGCTATAATTCACCCCTCCACTTT. It codes for CASSLGGGGGASGYNSPLHF.

The chain recombines TRBV10-3 with TRBJ1-2, with 8 bases lining up with TRBD1. CDR3 length equals 16 residues. The germline gives CDR1 ENHRY, CDR2 SYGVKD. The V and J ends lost 2 bases and 8 bases, in that order; junction bases with no gene match: 13. Here the CDR3 DNA reads TGTGCCATCAGTGAGGTCCCGGGACAGGCAACCGGGGGCTACACCTTC. Amino acid sequence: CAISEVPGQATGGYTF.

This chain links TRBV9 with TRBJ2-1; D is tentatively TRBD1 or TRBD2 (5 bases each). The V end lost 1 base, the J end lost 8 bases, and 16 bases lay between the germline ends. The CDR3 has 15 residues. CDR1 is SGDLS, CDR2 YYNGEE, per germline. CDR3 bases: TGTGCCAGCAGCGTACCCGGGACCCATAGGCATGAGCAGTTCTTC. Translation: CASSVPGTHRHEQFF.

This clone turned up a few times. The chain carries TRBV19 and TRBJ1-1, with D tentatively TRBD1 (6 bases). The CDR3 contains 14 residues. Per the germline V gene, CDR1 is LNHDA and CDR2 is SQIVND (reference sequence). V lost 1 base, J lost 4 bases, and 10 bases lay in between. This chain's CDR3 is CASSIVGGATEAFF. The CDR3 region has the DNA TGTGCCAGTAGTATAGTAGGGGGAGCCACTGAAGCTTTCTTT.

This rearrangement joins TRBV19 to TRBJ2-7; 9 positions agree with TRBD1. The CDR3 extends over 14 amino acids. Per germline, CDR1 LNHDA and CDR2 SQIVND (reference sequence). V shed 3 bases and J 3 bases; nucleotides not matched to a gene: 3. This CDR3 reads CASSISGQGYEQYF. The CDR3 nucleotides read TGTGCCAGTAGTATCTCGGGACAGGGCTACGAGCAGTACTTC.

The chain carries TRBV23-1 and TRBJ1-2; D not resolved. TRBV23-1 is marked as an open reading frame, function uncertain. The CDR3 consists of 19 residues. V lost 1 base and J 6 bases, leaving 27 bases between the germline ends. The CDR3 reads CASSQLRVSKPIKLHGYTF. The CDR3 DNA follows: TGCGCCAGCAGTCAATTAAGGGTTTCCAAACCCATAAAATTGCATGGCTACACCTTC.

The chain uses TRBV4-3 and TRBJ2-3; D is ambiguous. Between the trimmed V and J ends, which lost 4 bases and 6 bases, there was a span of 11 bases. Germline CDR1 LGHNA, CDR2 YSLEER. This CDR3 has 13 residues. In DNA, the CDR3 is TGCGCCAGCAGCCTAAGTTACGGGGATACGCAGTATTTT. Encoded protein: CASSLSYGDTQYF.